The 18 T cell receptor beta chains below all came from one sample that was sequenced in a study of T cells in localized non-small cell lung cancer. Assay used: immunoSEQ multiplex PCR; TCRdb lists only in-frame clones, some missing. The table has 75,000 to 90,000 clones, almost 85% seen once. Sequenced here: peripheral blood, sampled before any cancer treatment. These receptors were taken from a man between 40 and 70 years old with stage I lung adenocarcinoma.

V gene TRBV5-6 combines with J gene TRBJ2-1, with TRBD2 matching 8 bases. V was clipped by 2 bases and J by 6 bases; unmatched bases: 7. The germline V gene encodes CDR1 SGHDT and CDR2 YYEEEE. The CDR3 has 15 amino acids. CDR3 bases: TGTGCCAGCAGCTTCCCGGGAGGGCCTTTCAATGAGCAGTTCTTC. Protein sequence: CASSFPGGPFNEQFF.

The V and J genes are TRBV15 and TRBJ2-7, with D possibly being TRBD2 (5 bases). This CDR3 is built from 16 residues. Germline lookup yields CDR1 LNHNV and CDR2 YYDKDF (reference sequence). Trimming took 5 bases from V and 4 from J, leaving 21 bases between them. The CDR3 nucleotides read TGTGCCACCAGCGACGGGCCGATGTCGGGGTCATACGAGCAGTACTTC. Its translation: CATSDGPMSGSYEQYF.

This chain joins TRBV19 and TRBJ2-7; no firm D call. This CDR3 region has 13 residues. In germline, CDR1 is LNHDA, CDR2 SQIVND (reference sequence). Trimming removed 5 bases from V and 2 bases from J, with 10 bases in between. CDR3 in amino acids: CASSSDWAYEQYF. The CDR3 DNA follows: TGTGCCAGTAGTTCCGACTGGGCCTACGAGCAGTACTTC.

The CDR3, as DNA: TGTGCCGGAACAGAGGATAGCAATCAGCCCCAGCATTTT. This translates into CAGTEDSNQPQHF. This rearrangement joins TRBV2 to TRBJ1-5; D gene uncertain. Germline CDR1 and CDR2: SNHLY and FYNNEI. V was cut by 11 bases and J by 0 bases, with 11 bases left in between. CDR3 size: 13 residues.

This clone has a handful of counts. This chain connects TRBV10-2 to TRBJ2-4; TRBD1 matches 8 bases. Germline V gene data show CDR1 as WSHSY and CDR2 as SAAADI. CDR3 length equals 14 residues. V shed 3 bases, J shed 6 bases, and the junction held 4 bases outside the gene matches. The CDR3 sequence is CASSDSQGANIQYF. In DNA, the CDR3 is TGCGCCAGCAGTGATTCCCAGGGGGCAAACATTCAGTACTTC.

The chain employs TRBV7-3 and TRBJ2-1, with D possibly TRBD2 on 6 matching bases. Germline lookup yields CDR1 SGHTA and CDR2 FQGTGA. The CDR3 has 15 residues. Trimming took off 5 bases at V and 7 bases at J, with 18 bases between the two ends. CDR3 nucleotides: TGTGCCAGCAGCCGGGGTGGGGCGGGGCAGAATGAGCAGTTCTTC. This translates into CASSRGGAGQNEQFF.

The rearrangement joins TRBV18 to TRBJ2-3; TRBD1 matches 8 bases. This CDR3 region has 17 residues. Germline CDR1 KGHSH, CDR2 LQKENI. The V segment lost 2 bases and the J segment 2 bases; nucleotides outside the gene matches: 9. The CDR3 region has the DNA TGTGCCAGCTCACCATACGGACAGGGCGAGAACACAGATACGCAGTATTTT. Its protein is CASSPYGQGENTDTQYF.

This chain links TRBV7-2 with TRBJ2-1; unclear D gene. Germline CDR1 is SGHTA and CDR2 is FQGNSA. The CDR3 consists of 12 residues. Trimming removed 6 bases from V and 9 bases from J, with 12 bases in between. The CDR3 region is CASRHIPGEQFF. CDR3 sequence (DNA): TGTGCCAGCAGACATATCCCTGGTGAGCAGTTCTTC.

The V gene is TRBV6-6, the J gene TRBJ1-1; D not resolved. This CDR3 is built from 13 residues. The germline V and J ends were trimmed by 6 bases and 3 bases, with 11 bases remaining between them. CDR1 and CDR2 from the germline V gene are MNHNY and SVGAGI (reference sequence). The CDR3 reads CASSRLRDTEAFF. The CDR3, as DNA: TGTGCCAGCAGCAGATTACGGGACACTGAAGCTTTCTTT.

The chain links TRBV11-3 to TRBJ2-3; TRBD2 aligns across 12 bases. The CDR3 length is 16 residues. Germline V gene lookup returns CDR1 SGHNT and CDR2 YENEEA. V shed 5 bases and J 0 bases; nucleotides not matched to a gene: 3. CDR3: CASSRGTSGSTDTQYF. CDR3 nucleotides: TGTGCCAGCAGCAGGGGGACTAGCGGGAGCACAGATACGCAGTATTTT.

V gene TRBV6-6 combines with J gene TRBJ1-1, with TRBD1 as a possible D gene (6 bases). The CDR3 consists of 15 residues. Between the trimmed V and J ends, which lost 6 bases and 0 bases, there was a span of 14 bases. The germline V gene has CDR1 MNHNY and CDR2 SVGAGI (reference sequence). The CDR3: CASSQGIVMNTEAFF. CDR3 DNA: TGTGCCAGCAGCCAGGGGATCGTGATGAACACTGAAGCTTTCTTT.

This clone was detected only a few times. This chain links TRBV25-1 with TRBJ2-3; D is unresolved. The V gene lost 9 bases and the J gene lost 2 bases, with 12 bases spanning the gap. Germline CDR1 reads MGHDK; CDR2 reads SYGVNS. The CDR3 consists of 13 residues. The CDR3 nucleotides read TGTGCCAGTGGCCCGCCGATCACAGATACGCAGTATTTT. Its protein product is CASGPPITDTQYF.

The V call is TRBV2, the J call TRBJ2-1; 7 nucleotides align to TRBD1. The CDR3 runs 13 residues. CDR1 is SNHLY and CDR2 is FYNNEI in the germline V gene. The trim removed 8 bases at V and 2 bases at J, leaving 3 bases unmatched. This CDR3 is CASGRGTYNEQFF. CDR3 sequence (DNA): TGTGCCAGCGGCAGGGGGACCTACAATGAGCAGTTCTTC.

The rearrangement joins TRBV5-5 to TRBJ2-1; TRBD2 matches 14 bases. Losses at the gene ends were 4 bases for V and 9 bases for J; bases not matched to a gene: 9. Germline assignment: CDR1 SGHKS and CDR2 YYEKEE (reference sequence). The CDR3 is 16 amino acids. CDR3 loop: CASSADRLAGGPEQFF. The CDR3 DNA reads TGTGCCAGCAGCGCCGACCGACTAGCGGGAGGGCCTGAGCAGTTCTTC.

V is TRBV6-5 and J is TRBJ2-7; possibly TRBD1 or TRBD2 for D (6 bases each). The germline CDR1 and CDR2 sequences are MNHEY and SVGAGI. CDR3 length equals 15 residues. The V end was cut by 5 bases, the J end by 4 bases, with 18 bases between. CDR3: CASSTRLGGSYEQYF. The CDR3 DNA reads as TGTGCCAGCAGTACCAGACTAGGGGGTTCTTACGAGCAGTACTTC.

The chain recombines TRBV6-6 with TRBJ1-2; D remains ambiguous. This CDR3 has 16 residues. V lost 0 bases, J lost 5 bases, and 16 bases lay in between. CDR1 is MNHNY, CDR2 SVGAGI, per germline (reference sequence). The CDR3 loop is CASSYSRQEVGYGYTF. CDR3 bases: TGTGCCAGCAGTTACTCTAGGCAAGAGGTTGGATATGGCTACACCTTC.

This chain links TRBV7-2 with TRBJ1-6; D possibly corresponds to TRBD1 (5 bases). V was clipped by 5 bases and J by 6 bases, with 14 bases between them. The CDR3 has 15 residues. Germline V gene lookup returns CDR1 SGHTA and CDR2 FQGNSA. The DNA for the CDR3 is TGTGCCAGCAGCCTCCAAATAGGGACTAATTCACCCCTCCACTTT. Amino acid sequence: CASSLQIGTNSPLHF.

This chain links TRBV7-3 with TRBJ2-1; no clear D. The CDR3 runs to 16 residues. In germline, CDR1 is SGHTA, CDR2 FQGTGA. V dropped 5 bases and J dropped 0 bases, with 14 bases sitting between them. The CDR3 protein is CASSATVLSSYNEQFF. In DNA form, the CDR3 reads TGTGCCAGCAGCGCCACTGTCTTAAGCTCCTACAATGAGCAGTTCTTC.